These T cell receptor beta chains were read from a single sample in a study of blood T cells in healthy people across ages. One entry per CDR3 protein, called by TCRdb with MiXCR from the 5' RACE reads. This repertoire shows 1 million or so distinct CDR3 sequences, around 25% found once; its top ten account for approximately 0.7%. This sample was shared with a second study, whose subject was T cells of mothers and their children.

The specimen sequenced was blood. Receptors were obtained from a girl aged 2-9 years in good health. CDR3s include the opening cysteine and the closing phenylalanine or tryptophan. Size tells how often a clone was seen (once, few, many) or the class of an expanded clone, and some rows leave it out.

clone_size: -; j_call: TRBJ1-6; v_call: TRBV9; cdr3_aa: CASSERSNSPLHF
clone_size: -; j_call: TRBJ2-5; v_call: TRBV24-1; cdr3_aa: CATSEGGETQYF
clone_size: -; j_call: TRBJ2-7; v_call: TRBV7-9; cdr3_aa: CASSHPGLASHEQYF
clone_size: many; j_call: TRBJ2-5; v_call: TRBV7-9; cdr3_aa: CASSLVEGETQYF
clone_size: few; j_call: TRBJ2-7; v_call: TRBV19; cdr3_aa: CASMGLTTYEQYF
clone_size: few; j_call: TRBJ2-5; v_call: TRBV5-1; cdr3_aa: CASSFFQDSGETQYF
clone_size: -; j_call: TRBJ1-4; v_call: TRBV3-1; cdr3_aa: CASSQGVGSNEKLFF
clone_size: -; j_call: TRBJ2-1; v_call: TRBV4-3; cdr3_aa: CASSQDSGYNEQFF
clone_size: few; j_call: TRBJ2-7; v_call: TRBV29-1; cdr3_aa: CSVEIRDRPYEQYF
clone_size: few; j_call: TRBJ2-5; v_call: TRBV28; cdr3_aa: CASIASPGLQETQYF
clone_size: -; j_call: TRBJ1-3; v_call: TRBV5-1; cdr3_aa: CASSGGQGVSAGNTIYF
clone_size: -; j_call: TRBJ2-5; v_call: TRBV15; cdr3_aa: CATSRDTGQKETQYF
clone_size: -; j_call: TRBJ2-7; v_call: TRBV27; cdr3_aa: CASSPQGEQYF
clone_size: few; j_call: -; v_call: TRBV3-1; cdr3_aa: CASSQGIAGAPPEQFF
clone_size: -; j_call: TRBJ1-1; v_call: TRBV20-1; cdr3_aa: CSASDQNTEAFF
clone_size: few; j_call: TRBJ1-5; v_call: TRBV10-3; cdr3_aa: CAVSQEANQPQHF
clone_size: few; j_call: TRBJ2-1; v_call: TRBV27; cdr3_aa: CASSLSWDEQFF
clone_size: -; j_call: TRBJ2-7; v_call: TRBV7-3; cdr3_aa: CASSFSRLNEQYF
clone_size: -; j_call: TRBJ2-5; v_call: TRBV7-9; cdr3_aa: CASSRTEGQETQYF
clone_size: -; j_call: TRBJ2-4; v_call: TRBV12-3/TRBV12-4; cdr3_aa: CASSSLAGGAKNIQYF
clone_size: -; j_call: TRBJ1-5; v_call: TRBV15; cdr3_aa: CATSRDLPGFNQPQHF
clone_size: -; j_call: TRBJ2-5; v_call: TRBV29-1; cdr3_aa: CSVALIQETQYF
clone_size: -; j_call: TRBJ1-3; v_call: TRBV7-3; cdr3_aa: CASRPPGGNTIYF
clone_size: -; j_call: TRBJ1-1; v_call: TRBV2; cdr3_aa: CASSKPGVSTFEAFF
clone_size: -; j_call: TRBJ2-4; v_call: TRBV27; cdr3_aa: CASSSRETNIQYF
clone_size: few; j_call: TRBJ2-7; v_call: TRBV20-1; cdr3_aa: CSAPGFAYEQYF
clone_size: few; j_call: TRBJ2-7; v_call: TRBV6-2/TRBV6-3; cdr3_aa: CASSYSRPSEQYF
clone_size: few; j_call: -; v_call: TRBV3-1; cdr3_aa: CASSYGTRNVHNEQFF
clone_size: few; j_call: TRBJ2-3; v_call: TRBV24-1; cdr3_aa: CATSDVGLATDTQYF
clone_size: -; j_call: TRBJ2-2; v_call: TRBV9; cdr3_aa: CASSVGYGAERNTGEPFF
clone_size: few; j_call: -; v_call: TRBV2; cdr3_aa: CASMGGLQGPYEQYF
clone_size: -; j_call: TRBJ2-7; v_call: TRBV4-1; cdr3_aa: CASSRTSTYEQYF
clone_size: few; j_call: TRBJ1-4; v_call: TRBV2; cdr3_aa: CASRYTNEKLFF
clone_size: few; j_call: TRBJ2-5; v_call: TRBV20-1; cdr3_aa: CSAPRLAQETQYF
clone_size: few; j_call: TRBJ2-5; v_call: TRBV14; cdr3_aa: CASSGQEGVFQETQYF
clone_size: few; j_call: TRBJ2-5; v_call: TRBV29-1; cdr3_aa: CSVEMGGSETQYF
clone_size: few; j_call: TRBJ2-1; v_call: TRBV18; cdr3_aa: CASSPPGLAGWGEQFF
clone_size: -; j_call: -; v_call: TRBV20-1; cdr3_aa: CSARVGPTYNEQFF
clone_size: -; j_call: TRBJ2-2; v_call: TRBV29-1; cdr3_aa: CSGRDRHTGELFF
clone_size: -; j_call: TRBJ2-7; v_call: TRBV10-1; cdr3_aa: CASSAGYSYEQYF
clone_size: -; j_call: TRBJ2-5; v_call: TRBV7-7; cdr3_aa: CASSPTVFGETQYF
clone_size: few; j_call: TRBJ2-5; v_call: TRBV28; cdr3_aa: CASSLVVGGETQYF
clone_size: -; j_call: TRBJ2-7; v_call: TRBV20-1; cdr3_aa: CSAGSRAQGSEQYF